Sequencing of this T cell receptor beta chain was carried out in a study of T cell responses to AZD1222 COVID-19 vaccine. TCRdb keeps only in-frame clones here, not all; method: immunoSEQ multiplex PCR. Of 85,000 to 100,000 clones in the sample, approximately 86% are singletons; the top ten hold approximately 6%. There are 15 residues in the CDR3. The V gene's germline CDR1 is LGHNA and CDR2 YNFKEQ. J gave up 4 bases and V 2 bases, and 3 bases lay outside the gene matches. This TCR derives from an adult in good health. This chain links TRBV4-2 with TRBJ2-2, with 8 bases fitting TRBD1. Here the sequenced sample was peripheral blood, taken on day 0 of AZD1222 vaccination. The CDR3: CASSQTGGGTGELFF. The CDR3 nucleotides are TGTGCCAGCAGCCAAACAGGGGGTGGCACCGGGGAGCTGTTTTTT.